This TCR beta chain was captured by sequencing in a study of tumor-infiltrating lymphocytes in primary liver carcinoma. Points from the study as a whole: Overlap in tumor-adjacent and tumor-blood pairs fell below that of tumor region pairs.

The researchers obtained blood RNA from unsorted whole blood and also extracted germline DNA. The input was around 530 ng total RNA; TCR beta cDNA was made from it with a constant-region primer. Library construction for TCR beta comprised three nested multiplex PCR rounds performed with slightly modified ARM-PCR. For around 9 cycles apiece, the opening two PCR rounds ran with TRBV1-TRBV30 forward primers and a C-beta reverse primer. MiXCR, applied by TCRdb to the multiplex PCR reads, yields one record per CDR3 protein. The repertoire holds 300,000 to 350,000 distinct CDR3 sequences, 65% seen once, with about 6.3% in the top ten. After removal of 4 bases from V and 3 bases from J, the junction contained 16 bases not matched to a gene. This CDR3 is built from 18 residues. Germline assignment: CDR1 SGHKS and CDR2 YYEKEE (reference sequence). About this clonotype itself: Its matching antigen is unknown. Here the CDR3 omits its conserved ending phenylalanine or tryptophan, so a read error is the likely source.

This chain connects TRBV5-5 to TRBJ1-2, with 9 positions matching TRBD1. This clonotype originated in a man aged 35 to 55 with primary liver carcinoma and hepatitis B virus infection. The sample taken for sequencing was peripheral blood. DNA for the CDR3: TGTGCCAGCAGCCGAATACTCCGGGACAGGGTGTCGGACTATGGCTACACCCTC. Translated, it gives CASSRILRDRVSDYGYTL.